This note documents a single T cell receptor (beta chain) sequence. Each patient's relapse followed autologous stem cell transplantation, and brentuximab vedotin exposure varied. This specimen belongs to a study of PD-1 blockade in classical Hodgkin lymphoma. The CDR3 is 13 residues long. Germline V gene sequence: CDR1 MNHNS, CDR2 SASEGT. Trimming removed 6 bases from V and 7 bases from J; junction bases left unmatched: 5. Data came from immunoSEQ multiplex PCR; TCRdb stores just in-frame clones and leaves some out. The table has approximately 59,000 clones, approximately 90% seen once. This TCR was recovered from a human donor with classical Hodgkin lymphoma. This sample comprised peripheral blood mononuclear cells (PBMCs), obtained before the second cycle of nivolumab. The chain links TRBV6-1 to TRBJ1-5; 8 bases match TRBD1. CDR3 coding DNA: TGTGCCAGCAGCCCGACAGGGGTCCAGCCCCAGCATTTT. This codes for CASSPTGVQPQHF.